This passage covers 9 T cell receptor beta chains from one sample sequenced in a study of brain T cells in children with intractable seizures. Produced via immunoSEQ multiplex PCR; TCRdb's table is partial and in-frame only. Seen here are around 20,000 clones, under 95% observed once, and the top ten hold approximately 6.5%. Sequenced here: peripheral blood, sampled at surgery. These receptors were taken from a boy aged 5 to 17 with focal cortical dysplasia and intractable seizures.

This chain uses TRBV6-5 with TRBJ1-4, with D tentatively TRBD1 (6 bases). Germline V CDR1 and CDR2: MNHEY, SVGAGI. The CDR3 consists of 14 residues. V lost 8 bases to trimming and J lost 4 bases, with 14 bases between them. The CDR3 DNA follows: TGTGCCAGCCATCGACAGGCCTTTAATGAAAAACTGTTTTTT. It encodes CASHRQAFNEKLFF.

The genes are TRBV29-1 and TRBJ1-5; D unclear. The CDR3 runs 13 residues. Germline V lookup: CDR1 SQVTM, CDR2 ANQGSEA. V lost 6 bases and J lost 0, with 9 bases in between. CDR3 DNA: TGCAGCGTCGGCCAGAATAGCAATCAGCCCCAGCATTTT. Translation: CSVGQNSNQPQHF. Using reference TRBV29-1 and TRBJ1-5 for the parts outside the CDR3, the full variable domain is SAVISQKPSRDICQRGTSLTIQCQVDSQVTMMFWYRQQPGQSLTLIATANQGSEATYESGFVIDKFPISRPNLTFSTLTVSNMSPEDSSIYLCSVGQNSNQPQHFGDGTRLSIL.

V and J are TRBV10-3 and TRBJ2-1, with 7 bases identical to TRBD2. Germline V gene sequence: CDR1 ENHRY, CDR2 SYGVKD. The CDR3 covers 14 residues. Trimming removed 2 bases from V and 7 bases from J; junction bases left unmatched: 5. The CDR3 loop is CAISEGDYPNEQFF. The CDR3 nucleotides are TGTGCCATCAGTGAGGGGGACTACCCTAATGAGCAGTTCTTC.

V usage is TRBV4-1 and J usage is TRBJ1-4; possible D gene TRBD1, 5 bases. The germline gives CDR1 MGHRA, CDR2 YSYEKL. Between the trimmed V and J ends, which lost 3 bases and 3 bases, there was a span of 11 bases. CDR3 length equals 15 residues. In DNA form, the CDR3 reads TGCGCCAGCAGCCAGGCGACAGAAGCTAATGAAAAACTGTTTTTT. Translated: CASSQATEANEKLFF.

This clone was observed a single time. The chain links TRBV25-1 to TRBJ1-1; D is unclear. Trimming cost V 7 bases and J 0 bases, with 3 bases left between them. From germline, CDR1 is MGHDK and CDR2 SYGVNS. The CDR3 length is 11 residues. In DNA form, the CDR3 reads TGTGCCAGCACGATGAACACTGAAGCTTTCTTT. Amino acid sequence: CASTMNTEAFF.

This chain joins TRBV11-2 and TRBJ2-5, with unresolved D. This CDR3 has 13 amino acids. The germline V and J ends were trimmed by 5 bases and 4 bases, with 11 bases remaining between them. CDR1 is SGHAT and CDR2 is FQNNGV in the germline V gene. The CDR3 loop reads CASSPRYSETQYF. Written as DNA, the CDR3 is TGTGCCAGCAGCCCCAGGTATTCAGAGACCCAGTACTTC.

The chain couples TRBV5-1 to TRBJ2-2; TRBD2 matches 13 bases. In germline, CDR1 is SGHRS, CDR2 YFSETQ. The CDR3 has 17 amino acids. V was pared by 4 bases and J by 1 base, with 4 bases of the junction left unmatched. This CDR3 is CASSRTSGSGNTGELFF. The CDR3 nucleotides read TGCGCCAGCAGCAGGACTAGCGGGAGCGGGAACACCGGGGAGCTGTTTTTT.

V gene TRBV6-6 combines with J gene TRBJ2-2; no clear D. V dropped 5 bases and J dropped 3 bases, with 4 bases sitting between them. Germline assignment: CDR1 MNHNY and CDR2 SVGAGI (reference sequence). The CDR3 has 12 residues. This CDR3 is CASSDYTGELFF. In DNA form, the CDR3 reads TGTGCCAGCAGTGACTACACCGGGGAGCTGTTTTTT.

This clone was seen only once. The chain employs TRBV11-2 and TRBJ2-5; unclear D gene. Trimming removed 3 bases at V and 0 bases at J, with 5 bases between. Germline-derived CDR1 and CDR2 are SGHAT and FQNNGV. The CDR3 loop spans 13 amino acids. The CDR3 sequence: CASSFADQETQYF. CDR3 bases: TGTGCCAGCAGCTTTGCGGACCAAGAGACCCAGTACTTC.